Below are 4 T cell receptor beta chains sequenced from a single sample in a study of cytomegalovirus exposure and HLA in healthy donors. Data came from immunoSEQ multiplex PCR; TCRdb stores just in-frame clones and leaves some out. The sample carries approximately 300,000 clones, about 85% recorded once. The sequenced sample consisted of PBMCs. The receptor set was obtained from a woman aged 25 to 39 in good health and CMV-seropositive.

V gene TRBV11-3 combines with J gene TRBJ1-1; possible D gene TRBD1, 5 bases. CDR3 length equals 14 residues. Trimming removed 3 bases at V and 1 base at J, with 9 bases between. CDR1 SGHNT and CDR2 YENEEA come from the germline V gene. CDR3 sequence reads: CASSFSGSNTEAFF. As DNA, the CDR3 is TGTGCCAGCAGCTTTTCAGGGTCGAACACTGAAGCTTTCTTT.

The V and J genes are TRBV5-1 and TRBJ2-1, with D hard to call. The CDR3 has 11 residues. Germline V lookup: CDR1 SGHRS, CDR2 YFSETQ. The germline V and J ends were trimmed by 4 bases and 6 bases, with 5 bases remaining between them. This chain's CDR3 is CASSEFNEQFF. The CDR3 bases are TGCGCCAGCAGCGAATTCAATGAGCAGTTCTTC.

The gene calls are TRBV4-2 and TRBJ2-1, with D tentatively TRBD1 (6 bases). Germline V gene sequence: CDR1 LGHNA, CDR2 YNFKEQ. This CDR3 spans 12 amino acids. Trimming removed 1 base at V and 10 bases at J, with 8 bases between. The CDR3 region has the DNA TGTGCCAGCAGCCAAGCCGGGACAGAGCAGTTCTTC. It encodes CASSQAGTEQFF.

The genes are TRBV25-1 and TRBJ2-5; TRBD1 matches 7 bases. CDR1 is MGHDK and CDR2 is SYGVNS in the germline V gene. This CDR3 is 13 amino acids long. Unmatched junction bases numbered 2, after V lost 6 bases and J lost 1 base. CDR3 in amino acids: CASRGTAQETQYF. The CDR3 DNA is TGTGCCAGCAGAGGGACAGCCCAAGAGACCCAGTACTTC.